Presented here are 24 T cell receptor beta chains from one specimen sequenced in a study of T cell responses to AZD1222 COVID-19 vaccine. Using immunoSEQ multiplex PCR, the repertoire was profiled, and TCRdb retains in-frame clones only, with some absent. The table records about 140,000 clones, about 88% of them present only once. Sample: peripheral blood, taken 28 days after the second AZD1222 dose. The receptors come from an adult who received the AZD1222 COVID-19 vaccine.

V and J are TRBV5-1 and TRBJ2-2, with TRBD2 identical over 7 bases. Trimming took 5 bases from V and 5 from J; bases not matched to a gene: 6. From germline, CDR1 is SGHRS and CDR2 YFSETQ. The CDR3 loop spans 14 amino acids. Here the CDR3 reads CASSRDYYTGELFF. Written as DNA, the CDR3 is TGCGCCAGCAGTCGGGACTACTATACCGGGGAGCTGTTTTTT.

The chain couples TRBV4-2 to TRBJ2-3, with 12 bases that match TRBD2. After removal of 3 bases from V and 4 bases from J, the junction contained 2 bases not matched to a gene. Germline CDR1 reads LGHNA; CDR2 reads YNFKEQ. The CDR3 length is 15 residues. In DNA form, the CDR3 reads TGTGCCAGCAGCCAGTCTAGCGGGGGGGCAGATACGCAGTATTTT. Residues: CASSQSSGGADTQYF.

The chain employs TRBV27 and TRBJ2-5; TRBD2 is a possible D gene (5 bases). Germline loops: CDR1 MNHEY, CDR2 SMNVEV (reference sequence). Trimming took off 5 bases at V and 5 bases at J, with 12 bases between the two ends. The CDR3 has 13 amino acids. The CDR3 nucleotides are TGTGCCAGCAGTCCTCTGCAGCGGGAGACCCAGTACTTC. Translating gives CASSPLQRETQYF.

This chain connects TRBV5-6 to TRBJ1-1; D gene ambiguous. Germline V gene data show CDR1 as SGHDT and CDR2 as YYEEEE. V lost 0 bases and J 11 bases, leaving 14 bases between the germline ends. This CDR3 contains 13 residues. The CDR3 region has the DNA TGTGCCAGCAGCTTGGTTATGCGGGCAGACGCTTTCTTT. It specifies CASSLVMRADAFF. Using reference TRBV5-6 and TRBJ1-1 for the parts outside the CDR3, the full variable domain is DAGVTQSPTHLIKTRGQQVTLRCSPKSGHDTVSWYQQALGQGPQFIFQYYEEEERQRGNFPDRFSGHQFPNYSSELNVNALLLGDSALYLCASSLVMRADAFFGQGTRLTVV.

J is TRBJ1-6 and V is TRBV4-3; D is uncertain. Looked up from germline, CDR1 is LGHNA and CDR2 is YSLEER. The V and J ends lost 0 bases and 9 bases respectively, with 12 bases between them. The length of the CDR3 is 15 residues. The DNA for the CDR3 is TGCGCCAGCAGCCAAGATCTGAGGGATATTTCACCCCTCCACTTT. Translating it yields CASSQDLRDISPLHF.

The table lists this clone with many counts. J is TRBJ2-7 and V is TRBV24-1, with D unresolved. V was shortened by 5 bases and J by 6 bases, with 10 bases between the two germline ends. The CDR3 is 12 residues long. Germline lookup yields CDR1 KGHDR and CDR2 SFDVKD. The CDR3 DNA follows: TGTGCCACCAGTGGTCCTTTCGGCGAGCAGTACTTC. It encodes CATSGPFGEQYF.

The gene calls are TRBV28 and TRBJ2-7, with D possibly matching TRBD1 (6 bases). V gave up 2 bases and J gave up 2 bases, with 13 bases separating them. Germline-derived CDR1 and CDR2 are MDHEN and SYDVKM. The CDR3 is 15 amino acids. The CDR3 region is CASSLIQGFPYEQYF. The DNA of the CDR3 is TGTGCCAGCAGTTTAATACAGGGATTCCCCTACGAGCAGTACTTC.

The V and J genes are TRBV12-5 and TRBJ2-1; 9 bases are shared with TRBD1. Germline V gene sequence: CDR1 LGHNT, CDR2 FRNRAP. The CDR3 extends over 15 amino acids. After removal of 1 base from V and 4 bases from J, the junction contained 2 bases not matched to a gene. Here the CDR3 DNA reads TGTGCTAGTGGTTTGGGACAGGGGGAATACAATGAGCAGTTCTTC. This encodes CASGLGQGEYNEQFF.

The count of this clone is one. This sequence joins TRBV19 and TRBJ2-1; 8 bases map to TRBD1. Per germline, CDR1 LNHDA and CDR2 SQIVND (reference sequence). This CDR3 has 14 residues. V gave up 6 bases and J gave up 2 bases; unmatched junction bases: 3. The CDR3 protein is CASRQGQAYNEQFF. CDR3 DNA sequence: TGTGCCAGTAGACAGGGACAGGCCTACAATGAGCAGTTCTTC.

The V call is TRBV7-2, the J call TRBJ2-5; D gene ambiguous. The CDR3 runs to 14 residues. The germline V and J ends were trimmed by 0 bases and 4 bases, with 9 bases remaining between them. CDR1 and CDR2 (germline): SGHTA, FQGNSA. CDR3 in amino acids: CASSLAWHGETQYF. The DNA of the CDR3 is TGTGCCAGCAGCTTAGCGTGGCACGGAGAGACCCAGTACTTC.

In nucleotides, the CDR3 is TGTGCCAGCACAGGGGGGAATCAGCCCCAGCATTTT. This codes for CASTGGNQPQHF. J is TRBJ1-5 and V is TRBV10-3; TRBD1 matches at 8 bases. The CDR3 consists of 12 residues. V shed 10 bases and J 4 bases; nucleotides not matched to a gene: 3. The germline CDR1 and CDR2 sequences are ENHRY and SYGVKD.

This clone was counted a single time. The V gene is TRBV6-6, the J gene TRBJ1-2; 8 positions match TRBD1. The CDR3 spans 11 residues. CDR1 is MNHNY, CDR2 SVGAGI, per germline (reference sequence). Trimming at V came to 7 bases and at J to 7 bases, leaving 2 bases not matched to a gene. Written as DNA, the CDR3 is TGTGCCAGCACAGGGGGCTCTGGCTACACCTTC. Translated, it gives CASTGGSGYTF.

The chain is built from TRBV19 and TRBJ2-7; maybe TRBD1 (6 bases). This CDR3 spans 15 amino acids. Trimming left V 5 bases short and J 1 base short, with 15 bases between. CDR1 and CDR2 (germline): LNHDA, SQIVND (reference sequence). Here the CDR3 DNA reads TGTGCCAGTAGTGGCAGGGGCCACGGGTCCTACGAGCAGTACTTC. This sequence encodes CASSGRGHGSYEQYF.

This clone appeared a single time. This chain joins TRBV7-2 and TRBJ2-2; 8 nucleotides align to TRBD1. The CDR3 extends over 16 amino acids. Germline V lookup: CDR1 SGHTA, CDR2 FQGNSA. V trimming: 5 bases; J trimming: 1 base; junction bases outside the gene matches: 6. The CDR3: CASSTPGTGNTGELFF. The CDR3 coding sequence is TGTGCCAGCAGCACCCCCGGGACAGGGAACACCGGGGAGCTGTTTTTT.

The rearrangement uses TRBV5-1 and TRBJ1-4; 10 positions match TRBD1. Germline CDR1 and CDR2: SGHRS and YFSETQ. With 0 bases clipped from V and 8 bases from J, the junction kept 7 bases outside the gene matches. The CDR3 has 16 amino acids. CDR3 sequence (DNA): TGCGCCAGCAGCTTGGCCGGGGACAGGGGAGAGGAAAAACTGTTTTTT. Translated: CASSLAGDRGEEKLFF.

J is TRBJ2-1 and V is TRBV11-2; 11 nucleotides align to TRBD2. The ends lost 0 bases at V and 4 bases at J; junction bases unmatched: 8. The CDR3 is 18 residues long. In germline, CDR1 is SGHAT, CDR2 FQNNGV. In DNA, the CDR3 is TGTGCCAGCAGCTTAGACCCCGGGACTAGCGGAGATTACAATGAGCAGTTCTTC. It specifies CASSLDPGTSGDYNEQFF.

The chain employs TRBV6-5 and TRBJ2-7; D uncertain. The germline V and J ends were trimmed by 4 bases and 2 bases, with 6 bases remaining between them. This CDR3 comprises 12 residues. Germline CDR1 and CDR2: MNHEY and SVGAGI. The CDR3 DNA follows: TGTGCCAGCAGTTTGAAAACCTACGAGCAGTACTTC. This codes for CASSLKTYEQYF.

This clone was observed a handful of times. This sample includes further DNA sequences coding for the same CDR3. The chain carries TRBV2 and TRBJ2-1; perhaps TRBD2 as D (7 bases). The V end lost 6 bases, the J end lost 0 bases, and 12 bases lay between the germline ends. This CDR3 is built from 15 residues. Germline V lookup: CDR1 SNHLY, CDR2 FYNNEI. CDR3 bases: TGTGCCAGCAGGAGGGGGGGAAGCTCCTACAATGAGCAGTTCTTC. Protein: CASRRGGSSYNEQFF. Drawing the rest from reference TRBV2 and TRBJ2-1, the complete variable domain is EPEVTQTPSHQVTQMGQEVILRCVPISNHLYFYWYRQILGQKVEFLVSFYNNEISEKSEIFDDQFSVERPDGSNFTLKIRSTKLEDSAMYFCASRRGGSSYNEQFFGPGTRLTVL.

The chain joins TRBV19 to TRBJ2-1, with a weak D call TRBD2 (6 bases). The germline V gene has CDR1 LNHDA and CDR2 SQIVND (reference sequence). V lost 7 bases to trimming and J lost 2 bases, with 24 bases between them. CDR3 length equals 18 residues. This CDR3 is CASTPSPSRGPTYNEQFF. The CDR3 DNA is TGTGCCAGTACCCCATCCCCCTCGCGGGGACCCACCTACAATGAGCAGTTCTTC.

The V and J genes are TRBV24-1 and TRBJ2-7; 9 bases line up with TRBD1. Trimming took 6 bases from V and 2 from J; bases not matched to a gene: 4. The CDR3 length is 14 residues. Per germline, CDR1 KGHDR and CDR2 SFDVKD. The CDR3 nucleotides read TGTGCCACCAGTCACAGGGACAGGGCCTACGAGCAGTACTTC. Its protein is CATSHRDRAYEQYF.

This chain joins TRBV28 and TRBJ1-3, with 8 bases that match TRBD1. CDR3 size: 14 residues. Germline V gives CDR1 MDHEN, CDR2 SYDVKM. V lost 6 bases and J lost 2; bases outside the gene matches: 3. The CDR3 sequence: CASRDRGTGNTIYF. The CDR3 nucleotides read TGTGCCAGCAGAGACAGGGGCACTGGAAACACCATATATTTT.

The V and J genes are TRBV30 and TRBJ2-1; 7 positions match TRBD1. Unmatched junction bases numbered 0, after V lost 0 bases and J lost 10 bases. This CDR3 has 11 amino acids. Per germline, CDR1 GTSNPN and CDR2 SVGIG (reference sequence). The CDR3 DNA is TGTGCCTGGAGTGTACAGGGGGAGCAGTTCTTC. It yields the protein CAWSVQGEQFF. Filled out from reference TRBV30 and TRBJ2-1, the complete variable domain reads SQTIHQWPATLVQPVGSPLSLECTVEGTSNPNLYWYRQAAGRGLQLLFYSVGIGQISSEVPQNLSASRPQDRQFILSSKKLLLSDSGFYLCAWSVQGEQFFGPGTRLTVL.

The rearrangement uses TRBV7-9 and TRBJ1-4; D gene unclear. The germline V gene encodes CDR1 SEHNR and CDR2 FQNEAQ (reference sequence). The CDR3 length is 16 residues. V lost 1 base and J 2 bases, leaving 11 bases between the germline ends. The CDR3 DNA is TGTGCCAGCAGCTTAGGAGTTGTGGGCACTAATGAAAAACTGTTTTTT. Its translation: CASSLGVVGTNEKLFF.

The chain couples TRBV10-3 to TRBJ1-4; no clear D gene. Per the germline V gene, CDR1 is ENHRY and CDR2 is SYGVKD. V lost 3 bases, J lost 4 bases, and 3 bases lay in between. The CDR3 length is 12 residues. Here the CDR3 reads CAISDSNEKLFF. For the CDR3, the DNA is TGTGCCATCAGTGATAGTAATGAAAAACTGTTTTTT.